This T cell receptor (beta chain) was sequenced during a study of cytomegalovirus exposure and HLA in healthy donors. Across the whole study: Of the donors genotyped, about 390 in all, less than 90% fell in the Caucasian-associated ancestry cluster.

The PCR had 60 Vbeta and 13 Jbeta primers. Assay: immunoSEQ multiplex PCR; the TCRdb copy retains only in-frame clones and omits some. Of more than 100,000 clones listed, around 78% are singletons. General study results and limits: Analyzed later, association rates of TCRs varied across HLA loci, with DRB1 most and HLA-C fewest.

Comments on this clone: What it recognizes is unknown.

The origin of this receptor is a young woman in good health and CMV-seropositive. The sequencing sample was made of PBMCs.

DNA for the CDR3: TGCGCCAGCAGCCAAGATCGGGGGTTTCGGGAAAAACTGTTTTTT. Protein sequence: CASSQDRGFREKLFF. The chain links TRBV4-3 to TRBJ1-4; TRBD1 is a possible D gene (5 bases). Trimming took off 0 bases at V and 8 bases at J, with 13 bases between the two ends. The CDR3 is made up of 15 amino acids. Germline CDR1 LGHNA, CDR2 YSLEER.